This TCR beta chain was recovered during a study of T cell responses to AZD1222 COVID-19 vaccine. Study-wide results and caveats: Unmutated variant regions are reportedly the target of nearly half of TCRs that are spike-specific. Most donors were white British and more were female, and clonal diversity was possibly underestimated. At baseline, just five to seven AZD1222 recipients tested seropositive.

V dropped 6 bases and J dropped 7 bases, with 13 bases sitting between them. The length of the CDR3 is 12 residues. Pooling of second doses given at about 4 or about 12 weeks was done. Assay used: immunoSEQ multiplex PCR; TCRdb lists only in-frame clones, some missing. The sample shows 90,000 to 100,000 clones, roughly 90% of them seen only once. Concerning this clone itself: As yet, its antigen is unknown.

The chain recombines TRBV12-3 or TRBV12-4 with TRBJ2-7; possible D gene TRBD2, 5 bases. The sample was peripheral blood, taken 28 days after the second AZD1222 dose. The sequence was obtained from an adult who received the AZD1222 COVID-19 vaccine. The CDR3 nucleotides are TGTGCCAGCAGCCTCCGGCGGAGGGAGCAGTACTTC. It encodes CASSLRRREQYF.